The rows below give T cell receptor beta chains drawn from one sample of a study of memory B cells and T cells in multiple sclerosis. No antigen has been identified for these receptors. The table came from immunoSEQ multiplex PCR; TCRdb's copy has only in-frame clones and leaves some out. The sample shows roughly 30,000 clones, roughly 86% of them seen only once. The sequencing input was PBMCs from blood kept in culture. These receptors all stem from a human donor with multiple sclerosis. CDR3s include the opening cysteine and the closing phenylalanine or tryptophan.

CDR3 length	V gene	J gene	CDR3 protein
14	TRBV28	TRBJ2-1	CASSLGASYNEQFF
15	TRBV28	TRBJ1-5	CASTPSGVSNQPQHF
17	TRBV5-1	-	CASSLRLLAGGTYEQYF
14	TRBV2	TRBJ2-3	CASSVGRGTDTQYF
13	TRBV7-3	TRBJ2-1	CASSSTGQGEQFF
12	TRBV7-2	TRBJ2-3	CASSLSTDTQYF
16	TRBV28	TRBJ2-5	CASSIGLVDGQETQYF
16	TRBV4-1	TRBJ2-3	CASSQDSFGTRDTQYF
18	TRBV5-1	TRBJ2-6	CASSLTAGKHSGANVLTF
17	TRBV5-4	TRBJ2-6	CASSLGADLSGANVLTF
14	TRBV5-1	TRBJ1-5	CASSLEGGNQPQHF
14	TRBV9	TRBJ1-2	CASSEGGQIYGYTF
17	TRBV5-1	TRBJ2-2	CASSLVARGNVAGELFF
16	TRBV4-2	TRBJ2-7	CASSHTLAGTAYEQYF
15	TRBV7-9	TRBJ2-1	CASSGHLSSYNEQFF
15	TRBV27	TRBJ2-7	CASSYPGAGSYEQYF
14	TRBV5-1	TRBJ1-2	CASSLNSANYGYTF
15	TRBV7-6	TRBJ1-2	CASSAGPGPNYGYTF
12	TRBV29-1	TRBJ1-1	CSALRPTAEAFF
15	TRBV27	TRBJ2-7	CASSPGTGGISEQYF
13	TRBV19	TRBJ2-1	CASSIGSLNEQFF
17	TRBV21-1	TRBJ2-6	CASSKAEGRSGANVLTF
16	TRBV6-1	TRBJ1-5	CASSEALSGSNQPQHF
12	TRBV7-9	TRBJ1-2	CASSLGSGGYTF
14	TRBV7-8	TRBJ2-3	CASSLSLNKDTQYF
14	TRBV11-2	TRBJ1-5	CASSSEGSNQPQHF
16	TRBV5-1	TRBJ1-4	CASQDTYRENNEKLFF
16	TRBV4-2	TRBJ2-1	CASSQEPGLAYNEQFF
15	TRBV19	TRBJ2-7	CASSGTGAAGYEQYF
17	TRBV11-2	TRBJ1-4	CASSLDQAPRVDEKLFF
15	TRBV27	TRBJ1-1	CASSLSAGTGTEAFF
18	TRBV27	TRBJ1-2	CASSLSGLLRQTNYGYTF
14	TRBV5-1	TRBJ2-7	CASSLDRVSYEQYF
14	TRBV29-1	TRBJ1-2	CSVENPRFYYGYTF
14	TRBV19	TRBJ1-5	CASSGQTGFQPQHF
13	TRBV27	TRBJ1-2	CASRGQGAIGYTF
12	TRBV2	TRBJ1-1	CASSATDTEAFF
16	TRBV7-8	TRBJ2-2	CASSSRRTGMPGELFF
13	TRBV6-1	TRBJ2-7	CASRPVAGSGQYF
15	TRBV2	TRBJ1-4	CASSDRGTANEKLFF
15	TRBV19	TRBJ2-7	CASSRVAGTGYEQYF
13	TRBV10-2	TRBJ1-1	CASSGTVNTEAFF
15	TRBV27	TRBJ1-6	CASSLEGRGWSPLHF
15	TRBV5-1	TRBJ1-3	CASSLAGGSGNTIYF
13	TRBV19	TRBJ2-1	CASSKLAGYEQFF
15	TRBV15	TRBJ1-1	CATSRDLSPGTEAFF
15	TRBV6-5	TRBJ2-1	CASSYVAGGPWEQFF
14	TRBV6-1	TRBJ1-1	CASTSGPAGAEAFF
14	TRBV10-2	TRBJ1-2	CASSSSPYNYGYTF
15	TRBV6-6	TRBJ2-7	CASSHDRGGSYEQYF
13	TRBV19	TRBJ1-1	CASLHTPNTEAFF
19	TRBV5-1	TRBJ2-6	CASSLALMIPGAGANVLTF